This is a list of T cell receptor beta chains from one sample in a study of Ad26.COV2.S vaccination and SARS-CoV-2 variants. TCRdb keeps only in-frame clones here, not all; method: immunoSEQ multiplex PCR. The sample has roughly 500,000 clones; approximately 92% are singletons. The source was peripheral blood, collected in a trial of Ad26.COV2.S vaccine versus placebo. These receptors were collected from a person between 18 and 59 years old who received the Ad26.COV2.S COVID-19 vaccine or a placebo. Each CDR3 is given with its conserved first and last residue. A D gene is named only where the DNA matches it firmly. Only some rows state a clone size, as once, few, many or a class for expanded clones.

clone size,V gene,J gene,D gene,CDR3 protein,CDR3 DNA
once,TRBV20-1,TRBJ1-2,NA,CSATETGSGNYGYTF,TGCAGTGCTACTGAAACAGGGTCGGGGAACTATGGCTACACCTTC
NA,TRBV5-1,TRBJ1-3,NA,CASRPGPGGNTIYF,TGCGCCAGCAGACCAGGCCCCGGGGGAAACACCATATATTTT
NA,TRBV6-2/TRBV6-3,TRBJ1-6,NA,CASSYKGSPLHF,TGTGCCAGCAGTTACAAGGGTTCACCCCTCCACTTT
NA,TRBV13,TRBJ1-4,TRBD1,CASSLGTGHEKLFF,TGTGCCAGCAGCTTGGGGACAGGGCATGAAAAACTGTTTTTT
NA,TRBV11-3,TRBJ1-1,NA,CASSRGGGLTANTEAFF,TGTGCCAGCAGCCGAGGGGGGGGTTTGACAGCGAACACTGAAGCTTTCTTT
NA,TRBV24-1,TRBJ2-7,TRBD2,CATSDLDGRDEQYF,TGTGCCACCAGTGACCTGGACGGGAGGGACGAGCAGTACTTC
NA,TRBV5-1,TRBJ1-5,NA,CASRTDSNQPQHF,TGCGCCAGCAGGACGGATAGCAATCAGCCCCAGCATTTT
NA,TRBV19,TRBJ1-5,NA,CASSIRDSNQPQHF,TGTGCCAGTAGTATCAGGGATAGCAATCAGCCCCAGCATTTT
NA,TRBV4-1,TRBJ2-2,NA,CASSPLGRTGVGELFF,TGCGCCAGCAGCCCCCTCGGGCGAACGGGGGTCGGGGAGCTGTTTTTT
NA,TRBV9,TRBJ2-5,NA,CASSVTGQETQYF,TGTGCCAGCAGCGTAACAGGACAAGAGACCCAGTACTTC